This T cell receptor beta chain was identified in a study of control samples from healthy donors and cancer patients. Using immunoSEQ multiplex PCR, the repertoire was profiled, and TCRdb retains in-frame clones only, with some absent. Among some 29,000 clones, 87% were seen once, and the ten largest hold under 5%. After removal of 3 bases from V and 8 bases from J, the junction contained 10 bases not matched to a gene. The germline V gene has CDR1 SEHNR and CDR2 FQNEAQ (reference sequence). The length of the CDR3 is 16 residues. This sequence originates from a female donor with melanoma. The chain employs TRBV7-9 and TRBJ1-4, with TRBD1 identical over 9 bases. The source material was formalin-fixed, paraffin-embedded tissue. The CDR3 sequence is CASSFYTGGFEEKLFF. CDR3 DNA sequence: TGTGCCAGCAGCTTCTATACAGGGGGCTTCGAAGAAAAACTGTTTTTT. Variable domain in full (rest from reference TRBV7-9 and TRBJ1-4): DTGVSQNPRHKITKRGQNVTFRCDPISEHNRLYWYRQTLGQGPEFLTYFQNEAQLEKSRLLSDRFSAERPKGSFSTLEIQRTEQGDSAMYLCASSFYTGGFEEKLFFGSGTQLSVL.